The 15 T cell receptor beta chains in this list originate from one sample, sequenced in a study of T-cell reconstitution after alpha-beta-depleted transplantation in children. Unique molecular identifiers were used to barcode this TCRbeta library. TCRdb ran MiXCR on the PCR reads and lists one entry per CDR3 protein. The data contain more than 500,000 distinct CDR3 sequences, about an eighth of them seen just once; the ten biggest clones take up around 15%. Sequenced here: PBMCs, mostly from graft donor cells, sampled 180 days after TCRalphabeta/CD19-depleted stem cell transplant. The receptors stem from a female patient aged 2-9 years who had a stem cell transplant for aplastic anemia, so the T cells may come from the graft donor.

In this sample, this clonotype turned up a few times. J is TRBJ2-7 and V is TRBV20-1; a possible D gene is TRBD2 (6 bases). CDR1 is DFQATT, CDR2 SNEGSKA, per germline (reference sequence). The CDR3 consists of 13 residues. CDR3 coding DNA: TGCAGCTCAATCGGGACTTCTTGGCCCGAGCAGTACTTC. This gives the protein CSSIGTSWPEQYF.

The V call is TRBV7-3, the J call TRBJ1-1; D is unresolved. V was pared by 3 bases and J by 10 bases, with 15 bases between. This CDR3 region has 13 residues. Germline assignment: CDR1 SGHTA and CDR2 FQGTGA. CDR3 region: CASSFRGVAGAFF. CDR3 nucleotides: TGTGCCAGCAGCTTTCGTGGTGTTGCTGGAGCTTTCTTT.

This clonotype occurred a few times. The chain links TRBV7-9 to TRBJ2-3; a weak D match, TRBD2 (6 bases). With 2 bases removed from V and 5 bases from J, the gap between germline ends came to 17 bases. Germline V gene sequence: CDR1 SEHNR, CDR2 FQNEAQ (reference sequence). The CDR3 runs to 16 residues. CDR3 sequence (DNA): TGTGCCAGCAGCTTACCCCCGGGGCGCGGGGTAGATACGCAGTATTTT. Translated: CASSLPPGRGVDTQYF.

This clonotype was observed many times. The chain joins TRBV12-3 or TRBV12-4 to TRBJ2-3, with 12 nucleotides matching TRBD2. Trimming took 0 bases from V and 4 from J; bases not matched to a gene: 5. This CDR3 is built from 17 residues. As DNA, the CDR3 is TGTGCCAGCAGTTTAGCGAAACTAGCGGGAGGACCAGATACGCAGTATTTT. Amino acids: CASSLAKLAGGPDTQYF.

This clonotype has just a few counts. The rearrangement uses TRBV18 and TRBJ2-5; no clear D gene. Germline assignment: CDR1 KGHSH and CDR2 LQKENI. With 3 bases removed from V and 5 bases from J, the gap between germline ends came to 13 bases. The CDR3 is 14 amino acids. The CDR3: CASSPRLGRETQYF. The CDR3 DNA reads TGTGCCAGCTCACCGCGACTGGGAAGGGAGACCCAGTACTTC.

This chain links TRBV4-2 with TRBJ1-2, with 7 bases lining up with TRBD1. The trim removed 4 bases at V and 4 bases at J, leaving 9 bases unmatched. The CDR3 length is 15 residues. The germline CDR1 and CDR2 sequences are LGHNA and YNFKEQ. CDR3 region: CASSPDRRQPYGYTF. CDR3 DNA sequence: TGTGCCAGCAGCCCGGACAGGCGACAACCCTATGGCTACACCTTC.

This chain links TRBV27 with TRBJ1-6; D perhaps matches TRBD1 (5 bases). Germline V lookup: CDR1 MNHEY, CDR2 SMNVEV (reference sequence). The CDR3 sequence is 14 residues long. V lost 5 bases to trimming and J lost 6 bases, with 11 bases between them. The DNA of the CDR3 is TGTGCCAGCAGTCCGGGGCAGCTTAATTCACCCCTCCACTTT. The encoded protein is CASSPGQLNSPLHF.

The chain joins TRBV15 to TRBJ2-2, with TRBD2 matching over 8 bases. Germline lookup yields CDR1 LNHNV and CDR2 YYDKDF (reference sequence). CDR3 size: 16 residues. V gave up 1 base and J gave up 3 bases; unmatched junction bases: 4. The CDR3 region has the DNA TGTGCCACCAGCAGAGGACTAGCGAGATACACCGGGGAGCTGTTTTTT. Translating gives CATSRGLARYTGELFF.

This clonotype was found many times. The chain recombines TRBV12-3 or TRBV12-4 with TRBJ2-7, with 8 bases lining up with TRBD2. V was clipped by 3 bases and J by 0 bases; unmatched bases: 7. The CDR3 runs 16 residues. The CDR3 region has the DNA TGTGCCAGCAGTTTTGAGCTAGCGGGCCTCTCCTACGAGCAGTACTTC. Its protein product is CASSFELAGLSYEQYF.

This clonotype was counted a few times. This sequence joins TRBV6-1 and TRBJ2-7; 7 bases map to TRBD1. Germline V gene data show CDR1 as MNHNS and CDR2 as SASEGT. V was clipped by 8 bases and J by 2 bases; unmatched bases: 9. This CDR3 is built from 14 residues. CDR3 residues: CASGRTGSAYEQYF. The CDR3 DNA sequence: TGTGCCAGCGGTCGGACAGGATCGGCCTACGAGCAGTACTTC.

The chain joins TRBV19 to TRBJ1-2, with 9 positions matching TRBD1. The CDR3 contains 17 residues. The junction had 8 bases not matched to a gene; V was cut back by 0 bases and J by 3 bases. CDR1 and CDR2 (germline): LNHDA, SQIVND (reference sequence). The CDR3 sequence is CASSIEGQGFGDYGYTF. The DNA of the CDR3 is TGTGCCAGTAGTATAGAAGGACAGGGGTTCGGTGACTATGGCTACACCTTC.

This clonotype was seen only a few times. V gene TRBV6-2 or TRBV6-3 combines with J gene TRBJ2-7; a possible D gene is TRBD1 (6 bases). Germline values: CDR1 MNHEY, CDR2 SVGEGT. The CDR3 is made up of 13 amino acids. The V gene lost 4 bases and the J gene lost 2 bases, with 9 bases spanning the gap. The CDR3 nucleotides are TGTGCCAGCAGTTCCAGGGGTGCCTACGAGCAGTACGTC. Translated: CASSSRGAYEQYV.

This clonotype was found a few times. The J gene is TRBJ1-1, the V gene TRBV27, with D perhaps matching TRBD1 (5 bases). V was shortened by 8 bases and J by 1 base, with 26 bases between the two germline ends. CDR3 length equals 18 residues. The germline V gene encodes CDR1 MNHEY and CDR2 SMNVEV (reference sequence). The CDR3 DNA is TGTGCCAGCCCCTCATCGTTCCGAAGCGGGGGACGGAACACTGAAGCTTTCTTT. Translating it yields CASPSSFRSGGRNTEAFF.

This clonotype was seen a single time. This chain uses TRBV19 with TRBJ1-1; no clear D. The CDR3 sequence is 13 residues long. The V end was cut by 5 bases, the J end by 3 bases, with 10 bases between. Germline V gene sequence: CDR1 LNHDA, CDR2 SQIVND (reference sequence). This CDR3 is CASSRVADTEAFF. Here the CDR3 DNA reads TGTGCCAGTAGTCGGGTAGCGGACACTGAAGCTTTCTTT.

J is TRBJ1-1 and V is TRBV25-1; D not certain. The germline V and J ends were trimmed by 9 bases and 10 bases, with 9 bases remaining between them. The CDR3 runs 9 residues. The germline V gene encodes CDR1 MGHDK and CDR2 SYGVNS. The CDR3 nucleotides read TGTGCCAGTTGGCATAGAGCTTTCTTT. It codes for CASWHRAFF.